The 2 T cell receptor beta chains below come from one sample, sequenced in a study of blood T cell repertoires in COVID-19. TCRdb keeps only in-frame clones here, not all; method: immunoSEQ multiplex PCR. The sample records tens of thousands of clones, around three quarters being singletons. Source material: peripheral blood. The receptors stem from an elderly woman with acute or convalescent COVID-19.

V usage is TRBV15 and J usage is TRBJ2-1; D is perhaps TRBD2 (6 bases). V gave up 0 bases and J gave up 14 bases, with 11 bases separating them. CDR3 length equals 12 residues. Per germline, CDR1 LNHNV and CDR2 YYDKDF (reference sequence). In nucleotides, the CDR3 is TGTGCCACCAGCAGAGAGGAGGGAGGCAAGTTCTTC. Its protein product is CATSREEGGKFF.

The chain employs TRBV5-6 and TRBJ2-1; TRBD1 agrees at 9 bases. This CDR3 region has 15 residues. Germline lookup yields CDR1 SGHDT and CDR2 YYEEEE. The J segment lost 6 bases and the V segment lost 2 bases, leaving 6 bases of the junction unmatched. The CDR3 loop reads CASSFRDRVANEQFF. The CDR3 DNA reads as TGTGCCAGCAGCTTCCGGGACAGGGTCGCCAATGAGCAGTTCTTC.